Following are 7 T cell receptor beta chains from one sample sequenced in a study of yellow fever vaccine responses in identical twins. TCRdb processed the RT-PCR reads anew with MiXCR; each CDR3 protein has one entry. The sample has 1,500 to 2,000 distinct CDR3 sequences; approximately 87% are singletons. The material sequenced was T cells from blood (PBMCs), unsorted or a sorted subset (not recorded which), taken before or after yellow fever vaccination (not recorded which). These receptor sequences come from a woman aged 18-30 years who received the yellow fever vaccine.

The chain carries TRBV13 and TRBJ2-2; D is ambiguous. In germline, CDR1 is PRHDT, CDR2 FYEKMQ (reference sequence). The CDR3 totals 14 residues. Trimming removed 5 bases from V and 2 bases from J, with 9 bases in between. In DNA form, the CDR3 reads TGTGCCAGCAGCCCGGACGGAAACACCGGGGAGCTGTTTTTT. Translating gives CASSPDGNTGELFF.

V is TRBV7-3 and J is TRBJ2-2; 7 bases line up with TRBD2. Germline assignment: CDR1 SGHTA and CDR2 FQGTGA. The CDR3 contains 14 residues. V shed 3 bases, J shed 4 bases, and the junction held 2 bases outside the gene matches. DNA of the CDR3: TGTGCCAGCAGCTTTTTAGCGGGCACCGGGGAGCTGTTTTTT. Translating gives CASSFLAGTGELFF.

The V call is TRBV11-2, the J call TRBJ2-7; perhaps TRBD1 as D (6 bases). The CDR3 sequence is 16 residues long. The V gene's germline CDR1 is SGHAT and CDR2 FQNNGV. V lost 3 bases, J lost 6 bases, and 21 bases lay in between. DNA for the CDR3: TGTGCCAGCAGCTTCAGGACAGATGCGTTCTCAGGCGAGCAGTACTTC. Translated, it gives CASSFRTDAFSGEQYF.

This clonotype has a handful of counts. This chain uses TRBV23-1 with TRBJ1-2; D not resolved. TRBV23-1 is noted as an ORF with a role that remains uncertain. V was clipped by 7 bases and J by 5 bases, with 17 bases between them. The CDR3 is 14 residues long. DNA for the CDR3: TGCGCCAGCAATCAGAACTTCCGGGAATATGGCTACACCTTC. Protein: CASNQNFREYGYTF.

The chain recombines TRBV10-3 with TRBJ1-1, with TRBD1 matching 8 bases. The V gene end was trimmed by 5 bases and the J gene end by 5 bases; junction bases not matched to a gene: 4. The CDR3 loop spans 13 amino acids. Germline CDR1 reads ENHRY; CDR2 reads SYGVKD. The DNA for the CDR3 is TGTGCCATCAGTAAGACAGGGGATACTGAAGCTTTCTTT. Protein: CAISKTGDTEAFF.

The sample holds a few counts of this clonotype. This rearrangement joins TRBV20-1 to TRBJ2-1; D possibly corresponds to TRBD2 (5 bases). Germline assignment: CDR1 DFQATT and CDR2 SNEGSKA (reference sequence). V was cut by 3 bases and J by 3 bases, with 6 bases left in between. This CDR3 is built from 12 residues. The CDR3 is CSASTSYNEQFF. The CDR3 bases are TGCAGTGCTAGTACTAGCTACAATGAGCAGTTCTTC.

The count of this clonotype is one. The rearrangement joins TRBV20-1 to TRBJ1-2; D is possibly TRBD1 (5 bases). The CDR3 length is 13 residues. Trimming stripped 5 bases from V and 8 bases from J, with 18 bases between. The germline V gene encodes CDR1 DFQATT and CDR2 SNEGSKA (reference sequence). CDR3 nucleotide sequence: TGCAGTGCTTATCCGGGACCCCCAAGCGGCTACACCTTC. It codes for CSAYPGPPSGYTF.